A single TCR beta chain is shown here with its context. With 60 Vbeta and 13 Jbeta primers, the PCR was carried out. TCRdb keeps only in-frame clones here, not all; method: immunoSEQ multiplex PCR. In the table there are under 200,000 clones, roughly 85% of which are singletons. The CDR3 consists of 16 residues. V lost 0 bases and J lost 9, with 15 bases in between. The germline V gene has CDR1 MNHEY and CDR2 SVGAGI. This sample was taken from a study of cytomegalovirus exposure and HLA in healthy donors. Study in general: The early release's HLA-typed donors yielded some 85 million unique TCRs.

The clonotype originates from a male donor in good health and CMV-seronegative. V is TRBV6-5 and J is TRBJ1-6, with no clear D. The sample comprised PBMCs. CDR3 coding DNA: TGTGCCAGCAGTTACTCACTCCCCATCGGGAGTTCACCCCTCCACTTT. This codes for CASSYSLPIGSSPLHF.